A selection of T cell receptor beta chains follows, all from one sample in a study of T cell responses to AZD1222 COVID-19 vaccine. Generated by immunoSEQ multiplex PCR, the TCRdb table keeps only in-frame clones and is missing some. In the table there are about 140,000 clones, over 85% of which are singletons. This material consisted of peripheral blood, taken on day 0 of AZD1222 vaccination. Receptors originate from an adult in good health. The CDR3 runs from the conserved cysteine through the conserved F or W. Fields, in order: D gene, clone size, J gene, V gene, CDR3 protein. D genes are given only for firm matches. Clone size is given for some rows only: seen once, a few or many times, or a class if the clone is expanded.

TRBD1,-,TRBJ1-5,TRBV6-5,CASSYGGQGGQPQHF
-,once,TRBJ2-2,TRBV5-6,CASSLRSWGNTGELFF
-,-,TRBJ2-1,TRBV7-2,CASSLTRDHYNEQFF
TRBD1,once,TRBJ2-3,TRBV28,CASSQTGGGSTDTQYF
-,once,TRBJ2-2,TRBV28,CASSPSNTGELFF
-,-,TRBJ2-3,TRBV7-7,CASREGLPDTQYF
-,-,TRBJ2-3,TRBV27,CASRRQGGDTQYF
-,-,TRBJ1-6,TRBV27,CASSLGGVYNSPLHF
-,-,TRBJ2-3,TRBV19,CASSISRGLTDTQYF
-,-,TRBJ1-2,TRBV19,CASSTQTGGNYGYTF
-,once,TRBJ2-5,TRBV6-5,CASSYTLGETQYF
-,-,TRBJ1-4,TRBV18,CASSPRTATNEKLFF
-,-,TRBJ1-2,TRBV18,CASSPGQGNYGYTF
TRBD1,once,TRBJ1-2,TRBV7-8,CASSLEISGTGGRGYTF
TRBD1,-,TRBJ1-2,TRBV5-4,CASSSEAGGVRRNYGYTF
TRBD2,-,TRBJ2-7,TRBV29-1,CSVLREGLKTRYEQYF
-,-,TRBJ1-2,TRBV6-6,CASSYIPVEDGYTF
TRBD1,-,TRBJ2-1,TRBV5-6,CASLKGARNEQFF
-,-,TRBJ1-1,TRBV11-3,CASSFEMNTEAFF
-,-,TRBJ2-7,TRBV24-1,CATSPWGDEQYF
TRBD1,-,TRBJ1-4,TRBV19,CASSQQGSGEKLFF
TRBD1,-,TRBJ2-3,TRBV7-8,CASSSRTGLDTQYF
TRBD1,once,TRBJ2-3,TRBV7-8,CASSPRDRDTDTQYF
-,-,TRBJ1-5,TRBV3-1/TRBV3-2,CASSRRVDNQPQHF
TRBD2,-,TRBJ2-2,TRBV28,CASSLVGTTNTGELFF
-,few,TRBJ1-5,TRBV19,CASSIGRAAQQPQHF
-,once,TRBJ2-5,TRBV18,CASSPKRETQYF
-,-,TRBJ1-1,TRBV7-9,CASSLRATEAFF
-,-,TRBJ1-3,TRBV27,CASSKYDTIGIGNTIYF
-,-,TRBJ1-4,TRBV7-9,CASSLGGGINEKLFF
-,-,TRBJ2-5,TRBV18,CASSPLVEGGAETQYF
TRBD2,-,TRBJ2-2,TRBV11-2,CASSLDGRDWTSGRGKLFF
TRBD1,-,TRBJ2-7,TRBV11-3,CASSLQGAREQYF
-,-,TRBJ2-2,TRBV6-5,CASSYRQGLGTGELFF
-,-,TRBJ1-1,TRBV3-1/TRBV3-2,CASSQVLWNTEAFF
-,-,TRBJ1-5,TRBV3-1/TRBV3-2,CASSLGRGNQPQHF
-,few,TRBJ1-6,TRBV3-1/TRBV3-2,CASSPQFYNSPLHF
-,-,TRBJ2-7,TRBV15,CATSRDALASEQYF
TRBD1,-,TRBJ2-3,TRBV29-1,CSADPTGQGEDTQYF
-,-,TRBJ1-6,TRBV7-2,CASSLVPGGNSPLHF
-,-,TRBJ1-1,TRBV11-3,CASSHDGAGEAFF
TRBD1,-,TRBJ2-7,TRBV9,CASSAGTGDREQYF
TRBD1,-,TRBJ1-2,TRBV20-1,CSASRGQGSYGYTF
-,-,TRBJ1-2,TRBV7-2,CASSKQGFGGYTF
TRBD1,-,TRBJ1-2,TRBV7-2,CASSLPGGPTRGYTF
-,-,TRBJ2-7,TRBV28,CASSFGTTYEQYF